This TCR beta chain was profiled in a study of blood T cell repertoires in COVID-19. Overall study: The samples span acute and convalescent COVID-19 from the United States, Italy and Spain.

The Seattle patients, enrolled during active infection, were followed longitudinally. The assay was immunoSEQ multiplex PCR, and TCRdb's table has in-frame clones only and misses some. The sample holds 200,000 to 250,000 clones; around 89% are singletons and the top ten take 2% to 3%. Germline values: CDR1 SGHRS, CDR2 YFSETQ. Trimming took 4 bases from V and 4 from J; bases not matched to a gene: 6. The CDR3 has 15 amino acids. The clonotype was recovered from a man aged 30 to 39 with COVID-19, enrolled during active disease. The sequenced material came from peripheral blood. The chain combines TRBV5-1 with TRBJ2-3; 10 bases fit TRBD2. The CDR3 is CASSPIAGGSDTQYF. Here the CDR3 DNA reads TGCGCCAGCAGCCCGATAGCGGGAGGATCAGATACGCAGTATTTT.